Following are 12 T cell receptor beta chains from one sample sequenced in a study of cytomegalovirus exposure and HLA in healthy donors. Use of 60 Vbeta and 13 Jbeta primers characterized the PCR. Here immunoSEQ multiplex PCR was the method, and the copy in TCRdb shows in-frame clones only, minus some. The sample carries 110,000 to 150,000 clones, around a tenth recorded once. Material for sequencing was PBMCs. The receptors were gathered from a man over 45 in good health and CMV-seronegative.

The chain links TRBV28 to TRBJ2-7, with D perhaps TRBD2 (6 bases). Germline CDR1 is MDHEN and CDR2 is SYDVKM. V dropped 7 bases and J dropped 6 bases, with 19 bases sitting between them. The CDR3 is 14 amino acids. The CDR3 nucleotides are TGTGCCAGCACCACCCGACTAGGGTTCGGCGAGCAGTACTTC. This encodes CASTTRLGFGEQYF.

The CDR3 reads CASIGGLAGGPHTQYF. CDR3 sequence (DNA): TGTGCCAGTATTGGAGGACTAGCGGGAGGGCCCCATACGCAGTATTTT. V usage is TRBV19 and J usage is TRBJ2-3, with 15 bases identical to TRBD2. CDR3 length equals 16 residues. Losses at the gene ends were 7 bases for V and 7 bases for J; bases not matched to a gene: 9. The V gene's germline CDR1 is LNHDA and CDR2 SQIVND (reference sequence). The variable domain in full, with the rest retrieved from reference TRBV19 and TRBJ2-3, is DGGITQSPKYLFRKEGQNVTLSCEQNLNHDAMYWYRQDPGQGLRLIYYSQIVNDFQKGDIAEGYSVSREKKESFPLTVTSAQKNPTAFYLCASIGGLAGGPHTQYFGPGTRLTVL.

A remark on this clone: The junction departs from the called germline gene at one end, perhaps through a read error. The genes are TRBV6-5 and TRBJ2-3; 10 bases match TRBD2. This CDR3 comprises 13 residues. Per germline, CDR1 MNHEY and CDR2 SVGAGI. The CDR3 reads CASSSTGTSVTNF. The CDR3 region has the DNA TGTGCCAGCAGTTCCACCGGGACTAGCGTTACGAATTTT.

The sample holds a few counts of this clone. The chain employs TRBV6-5 and TRBJ1-4, with 8 bases matching TRBD1. The CDR3 runs to 15 residues. The ends lost 6 bases at V and 5 bases at J; junction bases unmatched: 8. Germline V lookup: CDR1 MNHEY, CDR2 SVGAGI. Here the CDR3 DNA reads TGTGCCAGCAGGGCCGACAGGGGAGGAAATGAAAAACTGTTTTTT. Encoded protein: CASRADRGGNEKLFF.

The chain combines TRBV29-1 with TRBJ2-7; D is perhaps TRBD1 (6 bases). The V gene's germline CDR1 is SQVTM and CDR2 ANQGSEA. The CDR3 runs to 13 residues. Deletions cut 7 bases from V and 0 bases from J, with 13 bases between. The CDR3 protein is CSGSAGDSYEQYF. The CDR3 bases are TGCAGCGGGTCGGCAGGGGACTCCTACGAGCAGTACTTC.

The CDR3 DNA sequence: TGTGCCAGTAGTATGAGGACTAGCGCGGGGGGCGAGCAGTACTTC. Translated: CASSMRTSAGGEQYF. The chain uses TRBV19 and TRBJ2-7; 9 positions agree with TRBD2. The CDR3 is made up of 15 amino acids. After removal of 3 bases from V and 6 bases from J, the junction contained 9 bases not matched to a gene. The V gene's germline CDR1 is LNHDA and CDR2 SQIVND (reference sequence). Combining the CDR3 with reference TRBV19 and TRBJ2-7 gives the whole variable domain DGGITQSPKYLFRKEGQNVTLSCEQNLNHDAMYWYRQDPGQGLRLIYYSQIVNDFQKGDIAEGYSVSREKKESFPLTVTSAQKNPTAFYLCASSMRTSAGGEQYFGPGTRLTVT.

The chain recombines TRBV6-1 with TRBJ2-2; D is ambiguous. Germline V gives CDR1 MNHNS, CDR2 SASEGT. The CDR3 has 14 amino acids. Trimming removed 9 bases from V and 1 base from J, with 12 bases in between. As DNA, the CDR3 is TGTGCCAGTATGGAGCAAGTGAACACCGGGGAGCTGTTTTTT. Translation gives CASMEQVNTGELFF.

This clone was seen a few times. V gene TRBV7-9 combines with J gene TRBJ2-3; 11 nucleotides match TRBD1. CDR3 length: 16 amino acids. V lost 3 bases to trimming and J lost 0 bases; unmatched junction nucleotides: 2. Germline loops: CDR1 SEHNR, CDR2 FQNEAQ (reference sequence). The DNA for the CDR3 is TGTGCCAGCAGCTTCGGGACAGGGGGGAGCACAGATACGCAGTATTTT. This codes for CASSFGTGGSTDTQYF. The variable domain in full, with the rest retrieved from reference TRBV7-9 and TRBJ2-3, is DTGVSQNPRHKITKRGQNVTFRCDPISEHNRLYWYRQTLGQGPEFLTYFQNEAQLEKSRLLSDRFSAERPKGSFSTLEIQRTEQGDSAMYLCASSFGTGGSTDTQYFGPGTRLTVL.

The chain couples TRBV6-4 to TRBJ2-3; no clear D gene. The V and J ends lost 2 bases and 3 bases respectively, with 6 bases between them. CDR1 is MRHNA, CDR2 SNTAGT, per germline. This CDR3 is built from 13 residues. This CDR3 is CASSDQNTDTQYF. CDR3 sequence (DNA): TGTGCCAGCAGTGACCAAAATACAGATACGCAGTATTTT.

This clone was observed a few times. DNA of the CDR3: TGTGCCAGCAGGGGGCATAGCAATCAGCCCCAGCATTTT. Encoded protein: CASRGHSNQPQHF. The chain couples TRBV6-5 to TRBJ1-5, with D possibly being TRBD1 (5 bases). The V end lost 6 bases, the J end lost 0 bases, and 6 bases lay between the germline ends. The germline gives CDR1 MNHEY, CDR2 SVGAGI. The length of the CDR3 is 13 residues.

This clone showed up just a few times. The chain has TRBV6-1 and TRBJ2-1; no firm D call. Germline CDR1 is MNHNS and CDR2 is SASEGT. The V end was cut by 4 bases, the J end by 5 bases, with 12 bases between. This CDR3 comprises 14 residues. CDR3 amino acids: CASSGRSPHNEQFF. CDR3 nucleotide sequence: TGTGCCAGCAGTGGGAGATCCCCCCACAATGAGCAGTTCTTC.

J is TRBJ1-4 and V is TRBV5-1, with a tentative D call TRBD1 (6 bases). This CDR3 is built from 16 residues. V lost 0 bases to trimming and J lost 8 bases, with 17 bases between them. The germline CDR1 and CDR2 sequences are SGHRS and YFSETQ. CDR3 in amino acids: CASSLAGGLGEEKLFF. DNA for the CDR3: TGCGCCAGCAGCTTGGCGGGGGGGCTAGGGGAAGAAAAACTGTTTTTT.